One T cell receptor (beta chain) is described in this entry. Antigen: not known. These data belong to a study of blood T cells in healthy people across ages. Study-level points and caveats: Because sorting was not performed, PBMCs prevented conclusive naive versus antigen-experienced comparison. Fewer expanded clones and more diversity marked long-lived versus aged donors.

The CDR3 runs to 13 residues. Trimming pared 1 base from V and 2 bases from J, leaving 5 bases between. CDR1 is SGHDN, CDR2 FVKESK, per germline. Primed by a sample-barcoded 5' primer and a J-beta primer mix, a second PCR proceeded for roughly 7 to 11 cycles. One entry per CDR3 protein results from TCRdb running MiXCR on the 5' RACE reads. The data show hundreds of thousands of distinct CDR3 sequences, around 43% seen once. Healthy individuals of Caucasian origin from Russia, aged about 6 to 95, served as donors. This receptor was taken from a man of 80 years or more in good health. V usage is TRBV14 and J usage is TRBJ1-2; D gene ambiguous. The sample comprised blood. The DNA for the CDR3 is TGTGCCAGCAGCCAAGTTCAGAACTATGGCTACACCTTC. It yields the protein CASSQVQNYGYTF.